These 30 T cell receptor beta chains came from one sample sequenced in a study of blood T cell repertoires in COVID-19 (dated by TCRdb to 2020 to 2021). Libraries were prepared through the immunoSEQ multiplex PCR assay. Here the immuneACCESS table is served through TCRdb, limited to in-frame sequences with V and J called. Missing clones are a known gap in these copies; in checked studies unresolved V genes cover under half, and the rest lacks a known reason. This sample comprises approximately 49,000 clones, approximately 87% of them detected only once. The top ten clones comprise 4% of the sample. Sequenced sample: peripheral blood. These receptors were collected from a man in his fifties with acute or convalescent COVID-19.

The J gene is TRBJ2-7, the V gene TRBV10-3; 7 bases fit TRBD1. The V segment lost 2 bases and the J segment 3 bases; nucleotides outside the gene matches: 7. CDR1 and CDR2 (germline): ENHRY, SYGVKD. This CDR3 is built from 15 residues. The CDR3 DNA reads as TGTGCCATCAGTGAGACGGCGACAGGGAGCTACGAGCAGTACTTC. This codes for CAISETATGSYEQYF.

The chain carries TRBV2 and TRBJ1-2; the D is unclear. This CDR3 is 10 amino acids long. From germline, CDR1 is SNHLY and CDR2 FYNNEI. Trimming shortened V by 8 bases and J by 6 bases, and 7 bases separated the two germline ends. In DNA form, the CDR3 reads TGTGCCAGCTACGGGAATGGCTACACCTTC. It translates to CASYGNGYTF.

This sequence joins TRBV2 and TRBJ2-5, with 7 bases fitting TRBD2. CDR3 length: 13 residues. Germline V gene sequence: CDR1 SNHLY, CDR2 FYNNEI. Unmatched junction bases numbered 11, after V lost 8 bases and J lost 8 bases. CDR3 sequence: CASPALSGPTQYF. Written as DNA, the CDR3 is TGTGCCAGCCCAGCCCTTAGCGGGCCTACCCAGTACTTC.

The rearrangement uses TRBV19 and TRBJ2-2; tentative D call: TRBD2 (6 bases). V was clipped by 7 bases and J by 0 bases, with 15 bases between them. Germline V gene lookup returns CDR1 LNHDA and CDR2 SQIVND (reference sequence). This CDR3 has 16 amino acids. The CDR3 here is CASTNGVAANTGELFF. DNA for the CDR3: TGTGCCAGTACCAACGGGGTAGCGGCGAACACCGGGGAGCTGTTTTTT.

The V call is TRBV7-3, the J call TRBJ2-1; 8 bases map to TRBD2. Germline CDR1 SGHTA, CDR2 FQGTGA. The CDR3 sequence is 12 residues long. The J segment lost 7 bases and the V segment lost 5 bases, leaving 1 base of the junction unmatched. The CDR3 DNA reads TGTGCCAGCAGCCCGGGAGGGAATGAGCAGTTCTTC. It translates to CASSPGGNEQFF.

The chain employs TRBV6-4 and TRBJ1-6; 7 bases are shared with TRBD1. CDR1 is MRHNA and CDR2 is SNTAGT in the germline V gene. This CDR3 spans 14 amino acids. The trim removed 6 bases at V and 5 bases at J, leaving 4 bases unmatched. The CDR3 here is CASSVTGNNSPLHF. The CDR3 DNA reads TGTGCCAGCAGCGTGACAGGGAATAATTCACCCCTCCACTTT.

The chain recombines TRBV2 with TRBJ2-1; a weak D match, TRBD2 (6 bases). The CDR3 is 16 amino acids. Trimming took off 2 bases at V and 6 bases at J, with 17 bases between the two ends. Germline lookup yields CDR1 SNHLY and CDR2 FYNNEI. This CDR3 reads CASSESGYRNFNEQFF. The DNA of the CDR3 is TGTGCCAGCAGTGAAAGCGGGTACCGTAACTTCAATGAGCAGTTCTTC.

V usage is TRBV14 and J usage is TRBJ1-1; 9 nucleotides line up with TRBD1. Germline V gives CDR1 SGHDN, CDR2 FVKESK. The ends lost 3 bases at V and 4 bases at J; junction bases unmatched: 6. The CDR3 loop spans 15 amino acids. CDR3 sequence: CASSHRDREITEAFF. CDR3 coding DNA: TGTGCCAGCAGCCATCGGGACAGGGAGATCACTGAAGCTTTCTTT.

This clone was detected once. The chain uses TRBV10-3 and TRBJ2-3; 10 positions agree with TRBD1. V shed 6 bases, J shed 2 bases, and the junction held 8 bases outside the gene matches. The CDR3 contains 16 residues. Germline loops: CDR1 ENHRY, CDR2 SYGVKD. Here the CDR3 reads CAIRGTGVGNTDTQYF. CDR3 in DNA: TGTGCCATCAGGGGGACAGGGGTCGGGAACACAGATACGCAGTATTTT.

The gene calls are TRBV2 and TRBJ1-1; possible D gene TRBD1, 5 bases. In germline, CDR1 is SNHLY, CDR2 FYNNEI. The CDR3 has 13 amino acids. Trimming took off 4 bases at V and 0 bases at J, with 6 bases between the two ends. As DNA, the CDR3 is TGTGCCAGCAGTGCAGGGATGAACACTGAAGCTTTCTTT. Protein: CASSAGMNTEAFF.

The chain carries TRBV27 and TRBJ2-3; 13 nucleotides align to TRBD2. This CDR3 region has 16 residues. V lost 6 bases to trimming and J lost 3 bases; unmatched junction nucleotides: 6. Germline V gene data show CDR1 as MNHEY and CDR2 as SMNVEV (reference sequence). The CDR3 sequence: CASSFQTSGRTDTQYF. CDR3 bases: TGTGCCAGCAGCTTCCAGACTAGCGGGAGGACAGATACGCAGTATTTT.

The J gene is TRBJ1-2, the V gene TRBV5-4, with D possibly being TRBD1 (6 bases). Germline-derived CDR1 and CDR2 are SGHNT and YYREEE (reference sequence). CDR3 length: 15 residues. Between the trimmed V and J ends, which lost 4 bases and 2 bases, there was a span of 15 bases. CDR3 DNA sequence: TGTGCCAGCAGCGTCCCAGGGGAGATAAACTATGGCTACACCTTC. As protein: CASSVPGEINYGYTF.

The J gene is TRBJ1-2, the V gene TRBV12-3 or TRBV12-4; no reliable D call. The CDR3 extends over 11 amino acids. V was pared by 6 bases and J by 6 bases, with 8 bases between. The CDR3 DNA reads TGTGCCAGCAGGGCTCGGGATGGCTACACCTTC. Amino acid sequence: CASRARDGYTF.

The chain couples TRBV7-9 to TRBJ1-1; a possible D gene is TRBD1 (6 bases). The germline gives CDR1 SEHNR, CDR2 FQNEAQ (reference sequence). The CDR3 contains 15 residues. V lost 0 bases, J lost 0 bases, and 8 bases lay in between. The CDR3 sequence: CASSLAGDMNTEAFF. As DNA, the CDR3 is TGTGCCAGCAGCTTAGCTGGGGACATGAACACTGAAGCTTTCTTT. Full variable domain (rest looked up from reference TRBV7-9 and TRBJ1-1): DTGVSQNPRHKITKRGQNVTFRCDPISEHNRLYWYRQTLGQGPEFLTYFQNEAQLEKSRLLSDRFSAERPKGSFSTLEIQRTEQGDSAMYLCASSLAGDMNTEAFFGQGTRLTVV.

The chain uses TRBV19 and TRBJ1-1; 7 bases are shared with TRBD1. The CDR3 length is 13 residues. CDR1 and CDR2 (germline): LNHDA, SQIVND (reference sequence). Losses at the gene ends were 4 bases for V and 3 bases for J; bases not matched to a gene: 2. The CDR3 region has the DNA TGTGCCAGTAGTAACAGGGGTTACACTGAAGCTTTCTTT. It specifies CASSNRGYTEAFF.

V gene TRBV6-5 combines with J gene TRBJ2-7; D is unresolved. Germline-derived CDR1 and CDR2 are MNHEY and SVGAGI. The CDR3 is 11 residues long. V lost 7 bases and J 7 bases, leaving 11 bases between the germline ends. The chain's CDR3 is CASKLLEEQYF. The CDR3 coding sequence is TGTGCCAGCAAACTTCTCGAAGAGCAGTACTTC.

Remarks on this clone: Other DNA sequences from this sample encode an identical CDR3 as well. The CDR3 DNA sequence: TGTGCCAGCAGCCGCCGGGACAGGGAGAACACTGAAGCTTTCTTT. It is translated as CASSRRDRENTEAFF. The chain uses TRBV5-4 and TRBJ1-1, with TRBD1 matching 9 bases. The germline V gene encodes CDR1 SGHNT and CDR2 YYREEE (reference sequence). V dropped 4 bases and J dropped 1; count of bases not matched to a gene: 5. This CDR3 is 15 amino acids long.

This chain links TRBV9 with TRBJ1-2, with a possible D match to TRBD1 (5 bases). V was cut by 0 bases and J by 8 bases, with 17 bases left in between. The CDR3 totals 15 residues. The germline gives CDR1 SGDLS, CDR2 YYNGEE. The CDR3 DNA is TGTGCCAGCAGCGTAGAAGGCACGCCGGGGGACGGCTACACCTTC. Protein product: CASSVEGTPGDGYTF.

The chain links TRBV10-2 to TRBJ2-3; D unresolved. Germline values: CDR1 WSHSY, CDR2 SAAADI. This CDR3 spans 14 amino acids. V dropped 4 bases and J dropped 5 bases, with 13 bases sitting between them. The CDR3 sequence is CASSVRSRLDTQYF. CDR3 DNA sequence: TGCGCCAGCAGTGTGCGGAGTCGGTTAGATACGCAGTATTTT.

The chain joins TRBV11-2 to TRBJ1-1; D is unclear. The CDR3 spans 17 residues. The V gene lost 1 base and the J gene lost 4 bases, with 19 bases spanning the gap. CDR1 is SGHAT, CDR2 FQNNGV, per germline. The chain's CDR3 is CASSLGFRREMGTEAFF. CDR3 coding DNA: TGTGCCAGCAGCTTAGGGTTCAGACGGGAGATGGGCACTGAAGCTTTCTTT.

J is TRBJ1-3 and V is TRBV28, with a possible D match to TRBD1 (6 bases). V lost 5 bases and J 8 bases, leaving 19 bases between the germline ends. Germline assignment: CDR1 MDHEN and CDR2 SYDVKM. The CDR3 is made up of 15 amino acids. CDR3 DNA: TGTGCCAGCAGTCCCGGACGGGGGGCGTCAGACACCATATATTTT. Protein: CASSPGRGASDTIYF.

The chain's CDR3 is CASSLAPSGFTDTQYF. CDR3 bases: TGTGCCAGCAGCTTAGCCCCTTCAGGGTTCACAGATACGCAGTATTTT. The gene calls are TRBV7-9 and TRBJ2-3; possibly TRBD1 for D (5 bases). Trimming removed 0 bases from V and 2 bases from J, with 12 bases in between. CDR1 is SEHNR, CDR2 FQNEAQ, per germline (reference sequence). The CDR3 is 16 residues long.

This chain uses TRBV19 with TRBJ2-2, with TRBD2 matching over 16 bases. The CDR3 is made up of 18 amino acids. Germline CDR1 LNHDA, CDR2 SQIVND (reference sequence). The trim removed 4 bases at V and 7 bases at J, leaving 9 bases unmatched. The CDR3 spells CASSKPGLAGGQGGELFF. CDR3 DNA sequence: TGTGCCAGTAGTAAACCGGGACTAGCGGGGGGGCAAGGCGGGGAGCTGTTTTTT.

V usage is TRBV28 and J usage is TRBJ1-1, with D perhaps matching TRBD1 (6 bases). The CDR3 is made up of 16 amino acids. Germline V gene data show CDR1 as MDHEN and CDR2 as SYDVKM. The V end was cut by 3 bases, the J end by 8 bases, with 22 bases between. CDR3 amino acids: CASSFPARAGQGEAFF. Written as DNA, the CDR3 is TGTGCCAGCAGTTTCCCCGCGCGAGCAGGCCAGGGGGAAGCTTTCTTT.

The chain is built from TRBV5-1 and TRBJ1-6; TRBD1 matches at 7 bases. This CDR3 region has 15 residues. The V gene end was trimmed by 4 bases and the J gene end by 0 bases; junction bases not matched to a gene: 1. The V gene's germline CDR1 is SGHRS and CDR2 YFSETQ. The CDR3 protein is CASSEGASYNSPLHF. The CDR3 bases are TGCGCCAGCAGCGAGGGGGCCTCCTATAATTCACCCCTCCACTTT. The whole variable domain, remainder taken from reference TRBV5-1 and TRBJ1-6, is KAGVTQTPRYLIKTRGQQVTLSCSPISGHRSVSWYQQTPGQGLQFLFEYFSETQRNKGNFPGRFSGRQFSNSRSEMNVSTLELGDSALYLCASSEGASYNSPLHFGNGTRLTVT.

This clone was observed a few times. The rearrangement links TRBV6-5 to TRBJ1-1; TRBD1 matches at 7 bases. The CDR3 loop spans 15 amino acids. Germline values: CDR1 MNHEY, CDR2 SVGAGI. With V trimmed by 8 bases and J by 3 bases, 12 bases remained unmatched. CDR3 nucleotides: TGTGCCAGCTCCTCCCGGACAGGCGGATACACTGAAGCTTTCTTT. Encoded protein: CASSSRTGGYTEAFF.

The chain recombines TRBV27 with TRBJ2-5, with 7 bases matching TRBD1. CDR3 size: 15 residues. After removal of 1 base from V and 7 bases from J, the junction contained 9 bases not matched to a gene. Germline CDR1 MNHEY, CDR2 SMNVEV (reference sequence). CDR3 sequence reads: CASSLFQGQIGTQYF. DNA of the CDR3: TGTGCCAGCAGTTTATTCCAGGGACAGATCGGGACCCAGTACTTC.

The chain links TRBV19 to TRBJ2-7; D may be TRBD2 (6 bases). CDR1 is LNHDA, CDR2 SQIVND, per germline (reference sequence). The CDR3 sequence is 13 residues long. V was cut by 6 bases and J by 6 bases, with 15 bases left in between. CDR3 loop: CASRRDWDPEQYF. The CDR3 DNA is TGTGCCAGTAGGAGGGACTGGGATCCCGAGCAGTACTTC.

This chain connects TRBV6-5 to TRBJ2-2, with D perhaps TRBD1 (5 bases). With 6 bases removed from V and 2 bases from J, the gap between germline ends came to 13 bases. Germline V gives CDR1 MNHEY, CDR2 SVGAGI. This CDR3 comprises 15 residues. Here the CDR3 DNA reads TGTGCCAGCAGACTCAGGGTGAGAAACACCGGGGAGCTGTTTTTT. Translation gives CASRLRVRNTGELFF.

The genes are TRBV25-1 and TRBJ2-1, with 7 bases fitting TRBD1. CDR3 length: 11 residues. V lost 11 bases and J lost 4; bases outside the gene matches: 2. Germline CDR1 is MGHDK and CDR2 is SYGVNS. CDR3 bases: TGTGCCGGGGGACAGTACAATGAGCAGTTCTTC. It translates to CAGGQYNEQFF.